The 6 T cell receptor beta chains listed next were all sequenced from one sample in a study of cytomegalovirus exposure and HLA in healthy donors. PCR primers comprised 60 Vbeta and 13 Jbeta primers. Here immunoSEQ multiplex PCR was the method, and the copy in TCRdb shows in-frame clones only, minus some. The top ten clones hold 2% to 3% of a sample with some 200,000 clones, approximately 88% of them seen once. The specimen was PBMCs. The receptor set was obtained from a woman aged 50 to 60 in good health and CMV-seropositive.

This chain joins TRBV5-6 and TRBJ2-7; weak D call: TRBD1 (6 bases). The V gene lost 5 bases and the J gene lost 2 bases, with 14 bases spanning the gap. The CDR3 loop spans 14 amino acids. Germline lookup yields CDR1 SGHDT and CDR2 YYEEEE. The CDR3 reads CASSSTDSPYEQYF. The CDR3 DNA sequence: TGTGCCAGCAGTTCAACGGACAGTCCCTACGAGCAGTACTTC. The variable domain in full, completed from reference TRBV5-6 and TRBJ2-7, reads DAGVTQSPTHLIKTRGQQVTLRCSPKSGHDTVSWYQQALGQGPQFIFQYYEEEERQRGNFPDRFSGHQFPNYSSELNVNALLLGDSALYLCASSSTDSPYEQYFGPGTRLTVT.

This chain connects TRBV28 to TRBJ1-6, with 7 bases fitting TRBD1. Germline V gives CDR1 MDHEN, CDR2 SYDVKM. J was trimmed by 4 bases and V by 6 bases; bases with no gene match: 9. The CDR3 consists of 16 residues. The CDR3 here is CASSPGGSGYNSPLHF. The DNA of the CDR3 is TGTGCCAGCAGCCCAGGGGGTTCGGGGTATAATTCACCCCTCCACTTT.

CDR3 residues: CASSVDTSGGRSTDTQYF. The CDR3 DNA reads as TGTGCCAGCAGCGTAGACACTAGCGGGGGGCGTAGCACAGATACGCAGTATTTT. V usage is TRBV9 and J usage is TRBJ2-3; 12 bases map to TRBD2. The CDR3 spans 18 residues. Germline V gives CDR1 SGDLS, CDR2 YYNGEE. The junction had 5 bases not matched to a gene; V was cut back by 0 bases and J by 0 bases.

This chain joins TRBV19 and TRBJ1-4; 7 bases align to TRBD1. The CDR3 sequence is 16 residues long. Germline lookup yields CDR1 LNHDA and CDR2 SQIVND (reference sequence). V was clipped by 4 bases and J by 0 bases; unmatched bases: 5. CDR3 sequence reads: CASSRAGGTTNEKLFF. CDR3 DNA: TGTGCCAGTAGTAGGGCAGGGGGTACAACTAATGAAAAACTGTTTTTT.

The genes are TRBV18 and TRBJ2-7; maybe TRBD2 (6 bases). From germline, CDR1 is KGHSH and CDR2 LQKENI. Trimming shortened V by 2 bases and J by 0 bases, and 11 bases separated the two germline ends. This CDR3 has 15 amino acids. The CDR3 is CASSPGGLSSYEQYF. For the CDR3, the DNA is TGTGCCAGCTCACCAGGGGGGTTAAGCTCCTACGAGCAGTACTTC.

The chain has TRBV5-5 and TRBJ2-3; D is perhaps TRBD2 (6 bases). Trimming shortened V by 3 bases and J by 4 bases, and 12 bases separated the two germline ends. Germline V gives CDR1 SGHKS, CDR2 YYEKEE (reference sequence). This CDR3 region has 14 residues. The CDR3 DNA follows: TGTGCCAGCAGCTGGACACTAGCACCAGATACGCAGTATTTT. It codes for CASSWTLAPDTQYF.